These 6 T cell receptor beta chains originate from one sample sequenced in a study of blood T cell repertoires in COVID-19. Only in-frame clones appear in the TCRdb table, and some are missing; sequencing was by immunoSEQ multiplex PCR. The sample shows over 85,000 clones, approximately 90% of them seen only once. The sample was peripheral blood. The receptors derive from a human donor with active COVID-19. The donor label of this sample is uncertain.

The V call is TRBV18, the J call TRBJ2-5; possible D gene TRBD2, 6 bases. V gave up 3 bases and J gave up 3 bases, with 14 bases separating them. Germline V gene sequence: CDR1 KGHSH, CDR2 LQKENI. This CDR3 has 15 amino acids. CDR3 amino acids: CASSPREIGKETQYF. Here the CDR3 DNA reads TGTGCCAGCTCACCTCGGGAGATCGGGAAAGAGACCCAGTACTTC.

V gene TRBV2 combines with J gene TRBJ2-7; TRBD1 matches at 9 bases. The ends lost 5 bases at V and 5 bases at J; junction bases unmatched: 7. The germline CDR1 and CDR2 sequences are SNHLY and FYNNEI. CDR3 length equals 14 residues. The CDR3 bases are TGTGCCAGCAGTCCGGGACAGGGCTGGAACGAGCAGTACTTC. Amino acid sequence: CASSPGQGWNEQYF.

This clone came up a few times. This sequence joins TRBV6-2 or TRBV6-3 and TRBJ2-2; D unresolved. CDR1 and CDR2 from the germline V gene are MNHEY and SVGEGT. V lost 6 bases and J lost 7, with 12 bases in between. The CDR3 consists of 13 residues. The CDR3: CASSPNESGELFF. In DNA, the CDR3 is TGTGCCAGCAGCCCGAACGAGAGCGGGGAGCTGTTTTTT.

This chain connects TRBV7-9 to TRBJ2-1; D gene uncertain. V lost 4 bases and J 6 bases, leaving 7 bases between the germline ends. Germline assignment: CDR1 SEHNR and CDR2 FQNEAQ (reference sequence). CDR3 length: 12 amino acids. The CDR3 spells CASSSLGNEQFF. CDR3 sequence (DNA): TGTGCCAGCAGCTCACTTGGCAATGAGCAGTTCTTC.

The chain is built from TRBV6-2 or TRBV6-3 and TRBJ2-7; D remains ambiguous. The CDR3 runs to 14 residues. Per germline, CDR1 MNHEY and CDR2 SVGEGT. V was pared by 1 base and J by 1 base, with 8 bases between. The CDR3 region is CASSYLSESYEQYF. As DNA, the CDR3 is TGTGCCAGCAGTTACTTGTCAGAATCCTACGAGCAGTACTTC.

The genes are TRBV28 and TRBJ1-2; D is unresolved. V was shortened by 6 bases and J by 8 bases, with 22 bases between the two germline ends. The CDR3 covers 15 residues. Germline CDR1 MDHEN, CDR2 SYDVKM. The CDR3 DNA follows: TGTGCCAGCAGACGACCCGCCAGCGAGGCCCGGGGCTACACCTTC. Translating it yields CASRRPASEARGYTF.